These 18 T cell receptor beta chains were all obtained from the same sample, sequenced in a study of technical replicates of blood from several donors. Sequencing was performed with immunoSEQ multiplex PCR; in TCRdb, only in-frame clones are kept and a portion is missing. The sample carries 50,000 to 70,000 clones, around nine tenths recorded once. The sequencing sample was made of PBMCs. The receptors were sampled from a human donor in good health. Some clones in this sample may be carry-over from other donors' samples.

The chain carries TRBV6-5 and TRBJ2-5, with a possible D match to TRBD1 (5 bases). Germline-derived CDR1 and CDR2 are MNHEY and SVGAGI. Deletions cut 0 bases from V and 1 base from J, with 6 bases between. This CDR3 has 14 amino acids. CDR3 nucleotides: TGTGCCAGCAGTTACTCGACAGCCCAAGAGACCCAGTACTTC. Translated, it gives CASSYSTAQETQYF.

This sequence joins TRBV9 and TRBJ2-5, with a weak D call TRBD2 (5 bases). The V end lost 3 bases, the J end lost 1 base, and 16 bases lay between the germline ends. CDR3 length equals 16 residues. Germline-derived CDR1 and CDR2 are SGDLS and YYNGEE. The CDR3 here is CASSARPGIGQETQYF. Here the CDR3 DNA reads TGTGCCAGCAGCGCCAGGCCCGGGATTGGCCAAGAGACCCAGTACTTC. Full variable domain (remainder filled in from reference TRBV9 and TRBJ2-5): DSGVTQTPKHLITATGQRVTLRCSPRSGDLSVYWYQQSLDQGLQFLIQYYNGEERAKGNILERFSAQQFPDLHSELNLSSLELGDSALYFCASSARPGIGQETQYFGPGTRLLVL.

This clone is medium-sized (0.01 to 0.1%) in the sample. This rearrangement joins TRBV10-3 to TRBJ1-2; 8 nucleotides line up with TRBD1. V lost 6 bases to trimming and J lost 0 bases; unmatched junction nucleotides: 3. Germline V lookup: CDR1 ENHRY, CDR2 SYGVKD. The CDR3 covers 14 residues. In DNA form, the CDR3 reads TGTGCCATCAGAGGACAGGGAGCTAACTATGGCTACACCTTC. This sequence encodes CAIRGQGANYGYTF.

The rearrangement uses TRBV7-6 and TRBJ2-7; D may be TRBD2 (5 bases). Germline V gene data show CDR1 as SGHVS and CDR2 as FNYEAQ. There are 17 residues in the CDR3. Deletions cut 4 bases from V and 5 bases from J, with 24 bases between. The DNA for the CDR3 is TGTGCCAGCAGCTCCCGCCCGGCTCGGGCCGGAGGAAACGAGCAGTACTTC. Its translation: CASSSRPARAGGNEQYF.

The CDR3 reads CASSVSRPGYTF. The CDR3 DNA is TGTGCCAGCAGTGTATCCAGACCCGGGTACACCTTC. The V call is TRBV25-1, the J call TRBJ1-2; D not certain. Germline V lookup: CDR1 MGHDK, CDR2 SYGVNS. Trimming stripped 4 bases from V and 11 bases from J, with 14 bases between. This CDR3 comprises 12 residues.

The J gene is TRBJ2-7, the V gene TRBV7-8; possible D gene TRBD2, 7 bases. The V and J ends lost 6 bases and 6 bases respectively, with 18 bases between them. Germline CDR1 reads SGHVS; CDR2 reads FQNEAQ. CDR3 length: 14 amino acids. The CDR3 region is CASRGGGGEPEQYF. The CDR3 DNA reads TGTGCCAGCAGGGGAGGGGGAGGGGAGCCCGAGCAGTACTTC.

This clone was seen just once. CDR3 in amino acids: CASSSPSNTGELFF. The CDR3 DNA is TGTGCCAGCAGCTCCCCTAGTAACACCGGGGAGCTGTTTTTT. The chain combines TRBV7-2 with TRBJ2-2; D gene unclear. The V and J ends lost 4 bases and 2 bases respectively, with 8 bases between them. The length of the CDR3 is 14 residues. Per the germline V gene, CDR1 is SGHTA and CDR2 is FQGNSA.

This clone was recorded once. V gene TRBV11-2 combines with J gene TRBJ2-1, with 12 bases that match TRBD2. The CDR3 totals 17 residues. Looked up from germline, CDR1 is SGHAT and CDR2 is FQNNGV. The trim removed 4 bases at V and 7 bases at J, leaving 11 bases unmatched. CDR3 DNA: TGTGCCAGCAGCTCAACTAGCGGGAGGACCCGGGGGAATGAGCAGTTCTTC. The encoded protein is CASSSTSGRTRGNEQFF.

The CDR3 loop reads CASSAMAGGETQYF. The CDR3 DNA is TGTGCCAGCAGCGCGATGGCGGGGGGGGAGACCCAGTACTTC. The chain couples TRBV7-2 to TRBJ2-5, with TRBD2 matching over 9 bases. The germline CDR1 and CDR2 sequences are SGHTA and FQGNSA. This CDR3 spans 14 amino acids. V trimming: 5 bases; J trimming: 5 bases; junction bases outside the gene matches: 6.

The chain employs TRBV4-3 and TRBJ2-3; 8 nucleotides match TRBD2. The trim removed 6 bases at V and 4 bases at J, leaving 9 bases unmatched. The germline CDR1 and CDR2 sequences are LGHNA and YSLEER. The CDR3 is 15 residues long. Written as DNA, the CDR3 is TGCGCCAGCAGAATCCAAGCGGGAGAGGCAGATACGCAGTATTTT. Translated, it gives CASRIQAGEADTQYF.

The chain uses TRBV12-5 and TRBJ1-2; 12 bases fit TRBD1. The germline gives CDR1 LGHNT, CDR2 FRNRAP. Trimming cost V 0 bases and J 2 bases; bases outside gene matches: 7. The CDR3 contains 18 residues. The CDR3 DNA reads TGTGCTAGTGGTTTGGTACCGAGGGGACAGGGGGCCAACTATGGCTACACCTTC. Its protein is CASGLVPRGQGANYGYTF.

The gene calls are TRBV4-3 and TRBJ2-7; TRBD2 matches 14 bases. The CDR3 has 20 residues. Per germline, CDR1 LGHNA and CDR2 YSLEER. Unmatched junction bases numbered 15, after V lost 2 bases and J lost 3 bases. In DNA form, the CDR3 reads TGCGCCAGCAGCCAACCCCCCGGGGGACTAGCGGGAGCCTCAGACTACGAGCAGTACTTC. Protein product: CASSQPPGGLAGASDYEQYF.

V gene TRBV19 combines with J gene TRBJ2-3; the match to TRBD1 covers 11 bases. This CDR3 has 14 residues. The junction had 1 base not matched to a gene; V was cut back by 8 bases and J by 0 bases. Germline V gene sequence: CDR1 LNHDA, CDR2 SQIVND (reference sequence). Written as DNA, the CDR3 is TGTGCCAGTGGGGACAGGGGGAGCACAGATACGCAGTATTTT. The encoded protein is CASGDRGSTDTQYF.

The rearrangement uses TRBV30 and TRBJ2-7; TRBD1 aligns across 9 bases. Germline-derived CDR1 and CDR2 are GTSNPN and SVGIG (reference sequence). The V and J ends lost 6 bases and 5 bases, in that order; junction bases with no gene match: 5. The CDR3 is 12 amino acids. Here the CDR3 DNA reads TGTGCCTGCCCGGGACAGGGTAACGAGCAGTACTTC. Encoded protein: CACPGQGNEQYF.

This chain links TRBV7-2 with TRBJ2-7, with TRBD2 matching 10 bases. Trimming cost V 5 bases and J 3 bases; bases outside gene matches: 10. The CDR3 is made up of 16 amino acids. CDR1 is SGHTA, CDR2 FQGNSA, per germline. CDR3 coding DNA: TGTGCCAGCAGCCTATCTAGCGGGAGAAGCGGCTACGAGCAGTACTTC. It specifies CASSLSSGRSGYEQYF.

The rearrangement joins TRBV5-4 to TRBJ2-7; 8 nucleotides agree with TRBD2. Trimming took 0 bases from V and 5 from J; bases not matched to a gene: 7. The CDR3 has 15 amino acids. The germline V gene encodes CDR1 SGHNT and CDR2 YYREEE (reference sequence). CDR3: CASSLAGGARNEQYF. For the CDR3, the DNA is TGTGCCAGCAGCTTGGCCGGGGGGGCGAGAAACGAGCAGTACTTC.

V gene TRBV15 combines with J gene TRBJ2-2; D is perhaps TRBD2 (5 bases). Deletions cut 0 bases from V and 6 bases from J, with 14 bases between. The CDR3 has 16 residues. Germline-derived CDR1 and CDR2 are LNHNV and YYDKDF (reference sequence). CDR3 bases: TGTGCCACCAGCAGAGATGACTCGGCGGGTCCCGGGGAGCTGTTTTTT. Amino acid sequence: CATSRDDSAGPGELFF. The entire variable domain, with the rest obtained from reference TRBV15 and TRBJ2-2, is as follows: DAMVIQNPRYQVTQFGKPVTLSCSQTLNHNVMYWYQQKSSQAPKLLFHYYDKDFNNEADTPDNFQSRRPNTSFCFLDIRSPGLGDTAMYLCATSRDDSAGPGELFFGEGSRLTVL.

The chain uses TRBV30 and TRBJ1-1; TRBD1 matches 7 bases. CDR1 is GTSNPN, CDR2 SVGIG, per germline (reference sequence). The V segment lost 5 bases and the J segment 5 bases; nucleotides outside the gene matches: 14. The CDR3 contains 15 residues. The CDR3 nucleotides read TGTGCCTGGGCTACTGAGGGGGCGCGGAGGACTGAAGCTTTCTTT. Residues: CAWATEGARRTEAFF. Looking up the rest from reference TRBV30 and TRBJ1-1 gives the full variable domain: SQTIHQWPATLVQPVGSPLSLECTVEGTSNPNLYWYRQAAGRGLQLLFYSVGIGQISSEVPQNLSASRPQDRQFILSSKKLLLSDSGFYLCAWATEGARRTEAFFGQGTRLTVV.